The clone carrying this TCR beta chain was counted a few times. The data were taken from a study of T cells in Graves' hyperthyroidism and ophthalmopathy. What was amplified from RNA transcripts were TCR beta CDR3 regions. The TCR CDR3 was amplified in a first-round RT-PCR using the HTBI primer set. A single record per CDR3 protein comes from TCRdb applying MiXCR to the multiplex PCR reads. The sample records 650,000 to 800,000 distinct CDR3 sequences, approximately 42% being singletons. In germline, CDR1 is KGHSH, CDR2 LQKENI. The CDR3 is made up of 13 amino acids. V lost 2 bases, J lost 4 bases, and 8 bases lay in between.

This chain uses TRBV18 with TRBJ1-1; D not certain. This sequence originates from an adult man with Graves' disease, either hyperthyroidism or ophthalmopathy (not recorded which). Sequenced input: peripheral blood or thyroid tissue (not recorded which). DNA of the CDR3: TGTGCCAGCTCACCAACCTTCGGCACTGAAGCTTTCTTT. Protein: CASSPTFGTEAFF.